The rows below give T cell receptor beta chains drawn from one sample of a study of cytomegalovirus exposure and HLA in healthy donors. Generated by immunoSEQ multiplex PCR, the TCRdb table keeps only in-frame clones and is missing some. The sample has some 150,000 clones, around nine tenths seen once. The sample comprised PBMCs. The source is a woman in her 30s in good health and CMV-seronegative. The CDR3 runs from the conserved cysteine through the conserved F or W. The D gene is left open where the match is weak. Rows may omit the clone size; those that give it use once, few, many or a size class.

v_gene	j_gene	d_gene	abundance	CDR3nt	CDR3aa
TRBV6-1	TRBJ2-5	TRBD1	-	TGTGCCAGCAGTGACCAGGGACAGGGGCAAGAGACCCAGTACTTC	CASSDQGQGQETQYF
TRBV6-5	TRBJ1-5	-	-	TGTGCCAGCAGTTCAGGAGGGAGCAATCAGCCCCAGCATTTT	CASSSGGSNQPQHF
TRBV15	TRBJ2-5	-	-	TGTGCCACCAGCCTAACCTCCACTACAGGGAGAGAAGGGACCCAGTACTTC	CATSLTSTTGREGTQYF
TRBV15	TRBJ2-1	-	-	TGTGCCACCAGCTTCACAGGGGGGGGTTTTATTGGGGATAGGAGTGAGCAGTTCTTC	CATSFTGGGFIGDRSEQFF
TRBV6-1	TRBJ2-1	-	-	TGTGCCAGCAGTGAAGCGGGCGGGAATTACAATGAGCAGTTCTTC	CASSEAGGNYNEQFF
TRBV18	TRBJ1-1	-	-	TGTGCCAGCTCACCCGCGGTGAACACTGAAGCTTTCTTT	CASSPAVNTEAFF
TRBV5-1	TRBJ1-2	-	-	TGCGCCAGCAGCTTCTTTGGGGGGGTAAGGATGGATGGCTACACCTTC	CASSFFGGVRMDGYTF
TRBV5-8	TRBJ2-7	-	-	TGTGCCAGCAGCTTCCGGGGGCAGTACTTC	CASSFRGQYF
TRBV6-5	TRBJ2-5	TRBD1	-	TGTGCCAGCACCTCGACAGGGGGCGAGGCCCAGTACTTC	CASTSTGGEAQYF
TRBV9	TRBJ2-3	TRBD2	-	TGTGCCAGCAGAGGACTAGCGGGAACCATCGGAACAGATACGCAGTATTTT	CASRGLAGTIGTDTQYF
TRBV6-5	TRBJ2-7	TRBD1	-	TGTGCCAGCAACCGGGACAGGGAGACCGAGCAGTACTTC	CASNRDRETEQYF
TRBV18	TRBJ2-1	TRBD1	-	TGTGCCAGCTCACCAGCGACAGGGAGCTCCTACAATGAGCAGTTCTTC	CASSPATGSSYNEQFF
TRBV4-1	TRBJ1-6	-	few	TGCGCCAGCAGCCAAGAGGGGGCCCCTAATTCACCCCTCCACTTT	CASSQEGAPNSPLHF
TRBV6-5	TRBJ2-4	TRBD2	-	TGTGCCAGCAGTCGGGGGGGCCTAGCCAAAAACATTCAGTACTTC	CASSRGGLAKNIQYF
TRBV30	TRBJ1-1	-	-	TGTGCCTGGAGGGGCGTGAGCACTGAAGCTTTCTTT	CAWRGVSTEAFF
TRBV6-6	TRBJ2-7	-	-	TGTGCCAGCAGTTACTCGAGGGGGACGTCCTACGAGCAGTACTTC	CASSYSRGTSYEQYF
TRBV5-1	TRBJ2-7	TRBD1	once	TGCGCCAGCAGCTTGGTTGGGACAGGGGCCTACGAGCAGTACTTC	CASSLVGTGAYEQYF
TRBV7-8	TRBJ1-2	TRBD1	-	TGTGCCAGCAGCTCGAACAAGGCCCACAGGGGGAACTATGGCTACACCTTC	CASSSNKAHRGNYGYTF
TRBV27	TRBJ2-3	TRBD1	-	TGTGCCAGCAGCCGACGGACAGGGAGAGATACGCAGTATTTT	CASSRRTGRDTQYF
TRBV6-1	TRBJ2-2	TRBD1	many	TGTGCCAGCAGTGAAGGGACAGGGGACACCGGGGAGCTGTTTTTT	CASSEGTGDTGELFF
TRBV5-6	TRBJ1-2	TRBD1	-	TGTGCCAGCAGCCCACAGGGGGCCTATGGCTACACCTTC	CASSPQGAYGYTF
TRBV6-1	TRBJ2-7	TRBD1	few	TGTGCCGAGGGACAGGGGGCTGGATACGAGCAGTACTTC	CAEGQGAGYEQYF
TRBV6-1	TRBJ2-7	-	-	TGTGCCAGCAGTGAAGCTTACAGGGACGAGCAGTACTTC	CASSEAYRDEQYF
TRBV2	TRBJ1-4	-	-	TGTGCCAGCAGTGAGGGGACATGGGGTGAAAAACTGTTTTTT	CASSEGTWGEKLFF
TRBV9	TRBJ2-1	TRBD2	once	TGTGCCAGCAGCGTTAGCGGGGGGGATAACAATGAGCAGTTCTTC	CASSVSGGDNNEQFF
TRBV6-6	TRBJ2-5	-	-	TGTGCCAGCAGTTCACAGGCCCATGGATTCCAAGAGACCCAGTACTTC	CASSSQAHGFQETQYF
TRBV19	TRBJ1-1	-	-	TGTGCCAGTAGTGGACAAGGGTGGACTGAAGCTTTCTTT	CASSGQGWTEAFF
TRBV7-2	TRBJ2-7	-	-	TGTGCCAGCAGCTTATTTGAGCGGCCCGGAGGCGAGCAGTACTTC	CASSLFERPGGEQYF
TRBV5-1	TRBJ1-1	-	once	TGCGCCAGCCGCCTCGAGGGCGGCACTGAAGCTTTCTTT	CASRLEGGTEAFF
TRBV30	TRBJ2-7	-	-	TGTGCCTGTACGCGGGGTCCGGGCGAGCAGTACTTC	CACTRGPGEQYF
TRBV5-6	TRBJ1-1	-	-	TGTGCCAGCAGCTTTCAGGGGCCTGAAGCTTTCTTT	CASSFQGPEAFF
TRBV5-4	TRBJ1-2	TRBD1	-	TGTGCCAGCAGGGGGGGACAGAACTATGGCTACACCTTC	CASRGGQNYGYTF
TRBV6-1	TRBJ1-2	TRBD1	-	TGTGCCAGCAGTGTAAAGACAGGGGAGGGCTATGGCTACACCTTC	CASSVKTGEGYGYTF
TRBV5-8	TRBJ2-7	TRBD1	-	TGTGCCAGCAGCTTGACGGGGACAGGGACCTACGAGCAGTACTTC	CASSLTGTGTYEQYF